The present TCR beta chain was sequenced within a study of blood T cells in healthy people across ages. There are a few counts of this clonotype. CDR1 is MNHEY, CDR2 SVGAGI, per germline. V was clipped by 6 bases and J by 4 bases, with 9 bases between them. The CDR3 covers 12 residues. Combining a sample-barcoded 5' primer with a J-beta primer mix, a second PCR ran for about 6 to 12 cycles. TCRdb reprocessed the 5' RACE reads with MiXCR, giving one entry per CDR3 protein. Among 1.5 million to 2 million distinct CDR3 sequences, about 39% were seen once, and the ten largest hold roughly 24%. The people who gave samples were healthy Caucasians from Russia, aged about 6 to 100.

Sequenced material: blood. The receptor was isolated from a human donor in good health. The chain couples TRBV6-5 to TRBJ1-1; tentatively, D is TRBD1 (5 bases). The CDR3 protein is CASRGRGTEAFF. The DNA for the CDR3 is TGTGCCAGCAGGGGGCGCGGCACTGAAGCTTTCTTT.